This T cell receptor (beta chain) came from a study of PD-1 blockade in classical Hodgkin lymphoma. Study-wide results and limits: By cycle point C4D1, TCR diversity had risen significantly in CD4+ cells (but not CD8+ cells). Those patients who began receiving nivolumab less than 1 year after ASCT had lower diversity, and they were excluded. Relapsed/refractory patients reportedly had the lowest baseline TCR diversity, below newly diagnosed patients, who were below healthy donors.

As concerns this clone: The antigen is undetermined.

The table came from immunoSEQ multiplex PCR; TCRdb's copy has only in-frame clones and leaves some out. Of roughly 23,000 clones in the sample, about two thirds were seen once. Germline CDR1 is SGHVS and CDR2 is FNYEAQ. This CDR3 region has 18 residues. V gave up 2 bases and J gave up 4 bases, with 21 bases separating them. Autologous stem cell transplantation was followed by relapse in every patient, and brentuximab vedotin exposure varied. This chain links TRBV7-6 with TRBJ2-1; the D gene is possibly TRBD2 (5 bases). Sequencing was performed on peripheral blood mononuclear cells (PBMCs), taken at baseline. The origin of this receptor is a human donor with classical Hodgkin lymphoma. The CDR3 here is CASSLRRKREKGYNEQFF. The CDR3 nucleotides read TGTGCCAGCAGCTTACGGCGTAAGAGGGAGAAAGGATACAATGAGCAGTTCTTC.